Following are 25 T cell receptor beta chains from one sample sequenced in a study of T cell repertoires in cytomegalovirus infection (dated by TCRdb to between 2018 and 2020). Their antigens are not known. The treatment or condition label on this specimen signifies: in vitro stimulation with specific CMV peptide epitopes to enrich CMV-specific T cells. Data came from an Illumina HiSeq 1500. TCRdb trimmed the raw reads at Q25, called clones with MiXCR and kept productive beta chains. Rows with one shared CDR3 protein collapse into an entry with the most common genes and DNA. The sample table contains 900,000 to 950,000 distinct CDR3 sequences; only one count was recorded for approximately 33% of them. Roughly 13% of the sample lies in the top ten. Sequenced material: cultured CD8+ T cells from PBMCs, taken from culture after CMV antigen stimulation. The receptors here all came from a human donor in good health (CMV status not recorded). Some clones in this sample may be carry-over from other donors' samples.

This clonotype appeared a few times. This sequence joins TRBV6-1 and TRBJ2-7, with 9 positions matching TRBD1. The CDR3 runs to 14 residues. Germline V gene lookup returns CDR1 MNHNS and CDR2 SASEGT. The V gene end was trimmed by 8 bases and the J gene end by 3 bases; junction bases not matched to a gene: 8. The CDR3 protein is CASYGTGSNYEQYF. CDR3 bases: TGTGCCAGCTACGGGACAGGGAGCAACTACGAGCAGTACTTC.

The sample holds many counts of this clonotype. This chain links TRBV5-1 with TRBJ2-7, with TRBD1 matching 9 bases. Trimming cost V 5 bases and J 3 bases; bases outside gene matches: 12. Looked up from germline, CDR1 is SGHRS and CDR2 is YFSETQ. CDR3 size: 16 residues. The CDR3 is CASRGTGSTVYYEQYF. CDR3 DNA: TGCGCCAGCAGGGGGACAGGGTCTACCGTATACTACGAGCAGTACTTC.

In this sample, this clonotype turned up a few times. This sequence joins TRBV6-5 and TRBJ2-2, with 10 positions matching TRBD2. The germline V gene encodes CDR1 MNHEY and CDR2 SVGAGI. V was clipped by 2 bases and J by 7 bases; unmatched bases: 4. CDR3 length: 15 residues. The CDR3 region is CASSYTSGVFGELFF. CDR3 bases: TGTGCCAGCAGTTACACTAGCGGGGTGTTCGGGGAGCTGTTTTTT.

This clonotype was detected a few times. V is TRBV4-1 and J is TRBJ2-2; D is uncertain. Germline assignment: CDR1 MGHRA and CDR2 YSYEKL. The CDR3 sequence is 12 residues long. Trimming cost V 3 bases and J 7 bases, with 6 bases left between them. The CDR3 is CASSHFNGELFF. CDR3 bases: TGCGCCAGCAGCCATTTTAACGGGGAGCTGTTTTTT.

This clonotype came up many times. The chain recombines TRBV12-5 with TRBJ2-1; a weak D match, TRBD1 (5 bases). CDR1 and CDR2 from the germline V gene are LGHNT and FRNRAP. Trimming left V 1 base short and J 4 bases short, with 17 bases between. The CDR3 consists of 17 residues. For the CDR3, the DNA is TGTGCTAGTGGTTTGGACCCCAGGGCAGCGAGTTACAATGAGCAGTTCTTC. This sequence encodes CASGLDPRAASYNEQFF.

This chain uses TRBV12-3 or TRBV12-4 with TRBJ1-6, with no clear D. The V end lost 5 bases, the J end lost 7 bases, and 15 bases lay between the germline ends. CDR3 length: 15 residues. The CDR3 sequence: CASSPPKSLNSPLHF. The CDR3 DNA reads TGTGCCAGCAGTCCACCCAAGTCCCTCAATTCACCCCTCCACTTT.

This clonotype showed up just a few times. The rearrangement joins TRBV27 to TRBJ2-1; 10 positions match TRBD1. Germline V gene lookup returns CDR1 MNHEY and CDR2 SMNVEV (reference sequence). This CDR3 contains 15 residues. The trim removed 5 bases at V and 4 bases at J, leaving 5 bases unmatched. This CDR3 is CASSRDRGLYNEQFF. For the CDR3, the DNA is TGTGCCAGCAGTAGGGACAGGGGTCTTTACAATGAGCAGTTCTTC.

This clonotype has ten or more counts. The rearrangement uses TRBV7-8 and TRBJ2-5; no firm D call. Trimming removed 5 bases at V and 1 base at J, with 17 bases between. The CDR3 runs 16 residues. CDR1 is SGHVS and CDR2 is FQNEAQ in the germline V gene. CDR3: CASSPGPHRLQETQYF. In DNA, the CDR3 is TGTGCCAGCAGCCCCGGGCCGCACCGCCTCCAAGAGACCCAGTACTTC.

This clonotype was observed a handful of times. The chain carries TRBV13 and TRBJ1-2, with D uncertain. Per germline, CDR1 PRHDT and CDR2 FYEKMQ (reference sequence). Deletions cut 1 base from V and 14 bases from J, with 14 bases between. This CDR3 is 12 amino acids long. DNA for the CDR3: TGTGCCAGCAGCTTAGCTGGCAGACTACCGACCTTC. Protein product: CASSLAGRLPTF.

The gene calls are TRBV7-3 and TRBJ1-2, with D perhaps matching TRBD1 (5 bases). Trimming pared 5 bases from V and 0 bases from J, leaving 16 bases between. The V gene's germline CDR1 is SGHTA and CDR2 FQGTGA. CDR3 size: 16 residues. The CDR3 sequence is CASSEDRGSPNYGYTF. The CDR3 bases are TGTGCCAGCAGCGAAGACCGGGGCTCTCCTAACTATGGCTACACCTTC. The full variable domain, in which reference TRBV7-3 and TRBJ1-2 provide the parts outside the CDR3, is GAGVSQTPSNKVTEKGKYVELRCDPISGHTALYWYRQSLGQGPEFLIYFQGTGAADDSGLPNDRFFAVRPEGSVSTLKIQRTERGDSAVYLCASSEDRGSPNYGYTFGSGTRLTVV.

This clonotype was recorded once. Sequence at one end of the junction differs from germline and may be a read error. The V call is TRBV5-1, the J call TRBJ1-2, with TRBD1 matching over 10 bases. The germline CDR1 and CDR2 sequences are SGHRS and YFSETQ. CDR3 length equals 19 residues. For the CDR3, the DNA is TGTGCCAGCAGCGGATGGGACAGGGGTTTTTCGGAGGTTAACTATGGCTACACCTTC. The encoded protein is CASSGWDRGFSEVNYGYTF.

This clonotype was counted a few times. The chain carries TRBV6-6 and TRBJ1-1; tentatively, D is TRBD1 (5 bases). Germline lookup yields CDR1 MNHNY and CDR2 SVGAGI (reference sequence). Trimming left V 1 base short and J 5 bases short, with 26 bases between. CDR3 length: 19 residues. The CDR3 DNA reads as TGTGCCAGCAGTTACTATAGGATAGGGACTTCTGACCCCCAGACTGAAGCTTTCTTT. It translates to CASSYYRIGTSDPQTEAFF.

This clonotype occurred many times. The chain couples TRBV7-6 to TRBJ2-1; 7 bases are a match to TRBD1. This CDR3 region has 15 residues. The V gene's germline CDR1 is SGHVS and CDR2 FNYEAQ. Trimming cost V 5 bases and J 8 bases; bases outside gene matches: 12. This chain's CDR3 is CASSHMTDRQDEQFF. The CDR3 DNA sequence: TGTGCCAGCAGCCATATGACGGACAGGCAGGATGAGCAGTTCTTC.

This clonotype was counted many times. This rearrangement joins TRBV7-2 to TRBJ2-7; D possibly matches TRBD1 or TRBD2 (5 bases each). V lost 2 bases, J lost 7 bases, and 9 bases lay in between. The V gene's germline CDR1 is SGHTA and CDR2 FQGNSA. The CDR3 totals 12 residues. CDR3 DNA: TGTGCCAGCAGCTTAACGGGGCGTGAGCAGTACTTC. Translating it yields CASSLTGREQYF.

This clonotype occurred a few times. The CDR3 spells CASSQVAGGPNTGELFF. CDR3 nucleotides: TGCGCCAGCAGCCAAGTAGCGGGGGGACCGAACACCGGGGAGCTGTTTTTT. The genes are TRBV4-3 and TRBJ2-2; 10 nucleotides line up with TRBD2. CDR3 length equals 17 residues. The J segment lost 0 bases and the V segment lost 1 base, leaving 2 bases of the junction unmatched. Germline CDR1 reads LGHNA; CDR2 reads YSLEER.

This clonotype was counted at least ten times. The rearrangement joins TRBV12-3 or TRBV12-4 to TRBJ1-1; D gene unclear. V lost 0 bases to trimming and J lost 6 bases, with 8 bases between them. The CDR3 contains 13 residues. CDR3 in amino acids: CASSLALDSEAFF. The CDR3 nucleotides read TGTGCCAGCAGTTTAGCGCTGGATTCTGAAGCTTTCTTT.

This clonotype occurred a few times. The V call is TRBV6-5, the J call TRBJ1-2; 7 bases align to TRBD1. The CDR3 loop spans 16 amino acids. Trimming at V came to 0 bases and at J to 4 bases, leaving 8 bases not matched to a gene. The germline V gene encodes CDR1 MNHEY and CDR2 SVGAGI. In nucleotides, the CDR3 is TGTGCCAGCAGTTACTCTCGAGGGGGCTTTGGCTATGGCTACACCTTC. Translated: CASSYSRGGFGYGYTF.

This clonotype was detected ten times or more. The rearrangement uses TRBV7-9 and TRBJ2-1, with 9 nucleotides matching TRBD2. The CDR3 is made up of 16 amino acids. J lost 4 bases, V lost 5 bases, and 9 bases had no gene match. Germline values: CDR1 SEHNR, CDR2 FQNEAQ (reference sequence). The CDR3 sequence: CASSLQAGGPYNEQFF. In DNA form, the CDR3 reads TGTGCCAGCAGCCTACAGGCGGGGGGGCCGTACAATGAGCAGTTCTTC. Together with reference TRBV7-9 and TRBJ2-1, the CDR3 gives the full variable domain: DTGVSQNPRHKITKRGQNVTFRCDPISEHNRLYWYRQTLGQGPEFLTYFQNEAQLEKSRLLSDRFSAERPKGSFSTLEIQRTEQGDSAMYLCASSLQAGGPYNEQFFGPGTRLTVL.

The chain uses TRBV9 and TRBJ1-1; maybe TRBD1 (5 bases). The CDR3 is made up of 15 amino acids. Germline lookup yields CDR1 SGDLS and CDR2 YYNGEE. Trimming stripped 0 bases from V and 5 bases from J, with 14 bases between. DNA of the CDR3: TGTGCCAGCAGCGTAGAGGCAGGGTCCTGGACTGAAGCTTTCTTT. Translated: CASSVEAGSWTEAFF.

This clonotype occurred a few times. The chain links TRBV6-1 to TRBJ2-2; possibly TRBD1 or TRBD2 for D (5 bases each). V lost 0 bases to trimming and J lost 1 base, with 9 bases between them. CDR1 is MNHNS and CDR2 is SASEGT in the germline V gene. The CDR3 has 16 residues. CDR3 in DNA: TGTGCCAGCAGTGAAGCGGGGACCTTGAACACCGGGGAGCTGTTTTTT. It specifies CASSEAGTLNTGELFF.

The rearrangement joins TRBV4-1 to TRBJ2-7; D may be TRBD1 (6 bases). The CDR3 consists of 13 residues. Germline V gives CDR1 MGHRA, CDR2 YSYEKL. Trimming cost V 4 bases and J 3 bases, with 10 bases left between them. CDR3 protein: CASSRDRIYEQYF. CDR3 sequence (DNA): TGCGCCAGCAGCCGAGACAGGATCTACGAGCAGTACTTC.

This clonotype was counted only a few times. The rearrangement uses TRBV5-6 and TRBJ1-6, with D perhaps matching TRBD1 (6 bases). The CDR3 extends over 14 amino acids. V lost 1 base to trimming and J lost 9 bases, with 11 bases between them. CDR1 is SGHDT and CDR2 is YYEEEE in the germline V gene. In DNA, the CDR3 is TGTGCCAGCAGCTTGACAGGGCCAATTTCACCCCTCCACTTT. This sequence encodes CASSLTGPISPLHF. Complete variable domain (other parts from reference TRBV5-6 and TRBJ1-6): DAGVTQSPTHLIKTRGQQVTLRCSPKSGHDTVSWYQQALGQGPQFIFQYYEEEERQRGNFPDRFSGHQFPNYSSELNVNALLLGDSALYLCASSLTGPISPLHFGNGTRLTVT.

V usage is TRBV27 and J usage is TRBJ2-7; D remains unclear. The V end was cut by 5 bases, the J end by 3 bases, with 11 bases between. In germline, CDR1 is MNHEY, CDR2 SMNVEV (reference sequence). The length of the CDR3 is 13 residues. The CDR3: CASSRAYDYEQYV. The CDR3 DNA follows: TGTGCCAGCAGTCGGGCCTACGACTACGAGCAGTACGTC.

The chain combines TRBV6-1 with TRBJ1-3; the D is unclear. Germline V gene data show CDR1 as MNHNS and CDR2 as SASEGT. There are 15 residues in the CDR3. Trimming removed 6 bases at V and 0 bases at J, with 12 bases between. The CDR3 DNA is TGTGCCAGCAGCTTTTTGTGGGACTCTGGAAACACCATATATTTT. Amino acids: CASSFLWDSGNTIYF.

Concerning this clonotype: A clone one base away is much larger, so this may be a read error. The rearrangement links TRBV7-2 to TRBJ1-5; the match to TRBD1 covers 12 bases. The CDR3 contains 15 residues. Per germline, CDR1 SGHTA and CDR2 FQGNSA. Here the CDR3 reads CPSSLGQGARQPQHF. Written as DNA, the CDR3 is TGTCCCAGCAGCTTGGGACAGGGGGCCCGTCAGCCCCAGCATTTT.